These T cell receptor beta chains were read from a single sample in a study of CD8 T cells in Susac syndrome. TCRdb passed the immunoSEQ multiplex PCR reads through MiXCR, listing each CDR3 protein once. This sample has 300,000 or so distinct CDR3 sequences, with 92% found just once. The sequenced material came from CD4+ T cells from PBMCs. The receptors derive from a human donor with multiple sclerosis. Each CDR3 is given with its conserved first and last residue. Each record gives: D gene, V gene, clone size, J gene, CDR3 DNA, CDR3 protein. A D gene is named only where the DNA matches it firmly. The size field is filled for only some rows; it gives once, few, many or a size class.

>.|TRBV6-5|.|TRBJ1-1
TGTGCCAGCAGTTACGGGGGGGGAGGGAACACTGAAGCTTTCTTT
CASSYGGGGNTEAFF
>TRBD1|TRBV7-9|.|TRBJ2-1
TGTGCCAGCAGCTTAGCTCAACCGGGACAGGGTAATGAGCAGTTCTTC
CASSLAQPGQGNEQFF
>TRBD1|TRBV20-1|.|TRBJ2-7
TGCAGTGCTAGACCGGGACAGGGGTCCTACGAGCAGTACTTC
CSARPGQGSYEQYF
>.|TRBV19|.|TRBJ1-5
TGTGCCAGTAGGAAGCAGAATCAGCCCCAGCATTTT
CASRKQNQPQHF
>.|TRBV30|.|TRBJ1-5
TGTGCCTGGAGTCGGGGGGTTGGCAATCAGCCCCAGCATTTT
CAWSRGVGNQPQHF
>.|TRBV5-1|.|TRBJ2-7
TGCGCCAGCAGCTCGGGCGTCGGCCTACGTGAGCAGTACTTC
CASSSGVGLREQYF
>.|TRBV11-3|.|TRBJ2-1
TGTGCCAGCAAGGGGGTCGGGGGGGAGCAGTTCTTC
CASKGVGGEQFF
>.|TRBV4-3|.|TRBJ2-7
TGCGCCAGCAGCCAAGATCTCGGAGTGGGCTACGAGCAGTACTTC
CASSQDLGVGYEQYF
>TRBD1|TRBV7-9|few|TRBJ2-7
TGTGCCAGCAGCTTAGGTGGGACAGTCTACGAGCAGTACTTC
CASSLGGTVYEQYF
>.|TRBV18|.|TRBJ1-1
TGTGCCAGCTCAAGACACCCCCCCAAGGGAGGCACTGAAGCTTTCTTT
CASSRHPPKGGTEAFF
>.|TRBV29-1|.|TRBJ1-1
TGCAGCGTTTCCGGCGGGATCGGCGCTTTCTTT
CSVSGGIGAFF
>.|TRBV11-2|.|TRBJ1-1
TGTGCCAGCAGCCCCAACAGGCGGTCAGCTTTCTTT
CASSPNRRSAFF
>.|TRBV20-1|.|TRBJ1-2
TGCAGTGCTAAGGGTTGGTTCGACTATGGCTACACCTTC
CSAKGWFDYGYTF
>.|TRBV18|.|TRBJ1-1
TGTGCCAGCTCACCAGGTCTGGAGAGCACTGAAGCTTTCTTT
CASSPGLESTEAFF
>.|TRBV15|.|TRBJ2-2
TGTGCCACCAGCAGCCAGGGGGGGAGGGCCGGGGAGCTGTTTTTT
CATSSQGGRAGELFF
>.|TRBV7-3|.|TRBJ2-6
TGTGCCAGCAGCTTAGGGTCCCCTGGGGCCAACGTCCTGACTTTC
CASSLGSPGANVLTF
>TRBD2|TRBV6-2/TRBV6-3|.|TRBJ2-3
TGTGCCAGCAGTACTAGCGGGAGAACAGATACGCAGTATTTT
CASSTSGRTDTQYF
>TRBD1|TRBV6-5|once|TRBJ2-2
TGTGCCAGCAGTTACCCCCGGCAGGGGGCCATTAACACCGGGGAGCTGTTTTTT
CASSYPRQGAINTGELFF
>TRBD1|TRBV7-3|.|TRBJ2-3
TGTGCCAGCAGCTTCGACTCCGGGACAGGGGGCAGTACAGATACGCAGTATTTT
CASSFDSGTGGSTDTQYF
>.|TRBV12-3/TRBV12-4|.|TRBJ2-5
TGTGCCAGCAGCCAGGAGGTCCGGTGGGAGACCCAGTACTTC
CASSQEVRWETQYF
>.|TRBV19|.|TRBJ2-5
TGTGCCAGAGGGACCCAGTACTTC
CARGTQYF
>.|TRBV12-3/TRBV12-4|.|TRBJ2-2
TGTGCCAGCAGCCGGGCGGGCCCTACCGGGGAGCTGTTTTTT
CASSRAGPTGELFF
>.|TRBV3-1|.|TRBJ1-1
TGTGCCAGCAGCCAAGATTATCCAACAGCTTTTCGAGCTTTCTTT
CASSQDYPTAFRAFF
>.|TRBV12-3/TRBV12-4|once|TRBJ1-2
TGTGCCAGCAGCCCCAGGGGTAACTTGAGAGGCTACACCTTC
CASSPRGNLRGYTF
>TRBD1|TRBV10-3|.|TRBJ1-1
TGTGCCATCAGTTCCGGGACAGGGTTTTTCTACGCTTTCTTT
CAISSGTGFFYAFF
>.|TRBV14|.|TRBJ2-1
TGTGCCAGCAGCCCCACCCCAGGGAAAGTATACAATGAGCAGTTCTTC
CASSPTPGKVYNEQFF
>TRBD1|TRBV6-1|.|TRBJ2-1
TGTGCCAGCACCAGGGGGCCCTACAATGAGCAGTTCTTC
CASTRGPYNEQFF
>TRBD1|TRBV30|few|TRBJ2-7
TGTGCCTGGAGTTGGCGGGACAGGGGATCCTACGAGCAGTACTTC
CAWSWRDRGSYEQYF